This T cell receptor (beta chain) is from a study of T cells in Graves' hyperthyroidism and ophthalmopathy. After removal of 2 bases from V and 3 bases from J, the junction contained 9 bases not matched to a gene. CDR1 and CDR2 from the germline V gene are MDHEN and SYDVKM. The CDR3 has 16 amino acids. The PBMCs were sourced from fresh peripheral blood (about 10 ml). Amplified TCR beta CDR3 regions came from RNA transcripts. Using the HTBI primer set, a first-round RT-PCR was run on the TCR CDR3. TCRdb reanalysed the multiplex PCR reads using MiXCR and keeps one entry per CDR3 protein. Of 500,000 to 800,000 distinct CDR3 sequences in the sample, approximately 14% were seen once.

V and J are TRBV28 and TRBJ2-7; 8 bases are shared with TRBD1. This receptor was obtained from a woman in her forties or fifties with Graves' ophthalmopathy. Sequencing was carried out using blood. CDR3 sequence (DNA): TGTGCCAGCAGTTTAGGAGGGGCAGGGGGCTTCTACGAGCAGTACTTC. Its protein product is CASSLGGAGGFYEQYF.